The next 18 T cell receptor beta chains were all read from a single sample in a study of CD8 T cells in Susac syndrome (dated 2019 in TCRdb). The protocol used for the library was the immunoSEQ multiplex PCR assay. RNA was extracted with the RNeasy kit and roughly 0.45 to 1 ug was reverse transcribed using random hexamers. TCRdb's own reprocessing of the public reads used fastp at Q25 and MiXCR and kept productive beta chains. Rows merge per CDR3 protein into single entries with the most common DNA and genes. The sample table lists over 95,000 distinct CDR3 sequences, roughly 90% of them with a count of one. Approximately 0.13% of the sample is held by the ten biggest clonotypes. Sequences were obtained from CD8+ T cells from PBMCs. These receptors originate from a human donor in good health.

The chain combines TRBV5-1 with TRBJ2-1; weak D call: TRBD2 (6 bases). Trimming shortened V by 3 bases and J by 7 bases, and 11 bases separated the two germline ends. There are 13 residues in the CDR3. Germline assignment: CDR1 SGHRS and CDR2 YFSETQ. The CDR3 region is CASSSGVVNEQFF. In DNA form, the CDR3 reads TGCGCCAGCAGCTCGGGAGTTGTGAATGAGCAGTTCTTC.

This clonotype was detected only once. The V and J genes are TRBV6-2 or TRBV6-3 and TRBJ2-5; TRBD2 is a possible D gene (6 bases). This CDR3 spans 17 amino acids. The V gene lost 0 bases and the J gene lost 1 base, with 15 bases spanning the gap. Germline CDR1 reads MNHEY; CDR2 reads SVGEGT. The CDR3 loop is CASSYSIHSGAQETQYF. The CDR3 nucleotides read TGTGCCAGCAGTTACTCGATTCATAGCGGAGCCCAAGAGACCCAGTACTTC.

J is TRBJ2-5 and V is TRBV7-2, with TRBD1 matching 7 bases. The germline V gene has CDR1 SGHTA and CDR2 FQGNSA. The CDR3 has 14 amino acids. The V segment lost 6 bases and the J segment 4 bases; nucleotides outside the gene matches: 8. DNA of the CDR3: TGTGCCAGCAGTCTACGTAGGACAGGAGAGACCCAGTACTTC. Its protein is CASSLRRTGETQYF.

The J gene is TRBJ2-1, the V gene TRBV24-1, with a tentative D call TRBD1 (6 bases). The CDR3 sequence is 14 residues long. Germline V CDR1 and CDR2: KGHDR, SFDVKD. V shed 2 bases and J shed 9 bases, with 13 bases lying between them. In nucleotides, the CDR3 is TGTGCCACCAGTGATTCGACTCTCAGGGGTGAGCAGTTCTTC. This codes for CATSDSTLRGEQFF.

The V and J genes are TRBV28 and TRBJ2-5, with 7 bases matching TRBD1. The V gene's germline CDR1 is MDHEN and CDR2 SYDVKM. The CDR3 length is 15 residues. V gave up 6 bases and J gave up 4 bases; unmatched junction bases: 11. The CDR3 region has the DNA TGTGCCAGCAGATCCGGGACAGAGTTCCTAGAGACCCAGTACTTC. As protein: CASRSGTEFLETQYF.

This clonotype was recorded once. The chain is built from TRBV7-9 and TRBJ2-7, with D perhaps matching TRBD1 or TRBD2 (5 bases each). Germline V CDR1 and CDR2: SEHNR, FQNEAQ (reference sequence). V dropped 3 bases and J dropped 4 bases, with 10 bases sitting between them. CDR3 length equals 13 residues. CDR3 region: CASSFGDGYEQYF. CDR3 nucleotide sequence: TGTGCCAGCAGCTTCGGGGACGGATACGAGCAGTACTTC.

This clonotype appeared a few times. The chain joins TRBV7-8 to TRBJ1-1; the match to TRBD1 covers 7 bases. Trimming at V came to 0 bases and at J to 7 bases, leaving 2 bases not matched to a gene. The CDR3 spans 13 residues. CDR1 and CDR2 (germline): SGHVS, FQNEAQ. The CDR3 region is CASSLARDSEAFF. DNA for the CDR3: TGTGCCAGCAGCTTAGCCCGGGACAGTGAAGCTTTCTTT. The full variable domain, with the rest looked up from reference TRBV7-8 and TRBJ1-1, is GAGVSQSPRYKVAKRGQDVALRCDPISGHVSLFWYQQALGQGPEFLTYFQNEAQLDKSGLPSDRFFAERPEGSVSTLKIQRTQQEDSAVYLCASSLARDSEAFFGQGTRLTVV.

The chain carries TRBV7-2 and TRBJ2-3; D gene unclear. Trimming took 6 bases from V and 2 from J, leaving 9 bases between them. Germline assignment: CDR1 SGHTA and CDR2 FQGNSA. This CDR3 has 13 amino acids. The CDR3 DNA follows: TGTGCCAGCAGAAAGACGGACACAGATACGCAGTATTTT. This sequence encodes CASRKTDTDTQYF.

This chain links TRBV5-1 with TRBJ2-1; D perhaps matches TRBD2 (6 bases). The CDR3 length is 16 residues. The ends were cut back, 0 bases at V and 7 bases at J, with 17 bases in the middle. The germline gives CDR1 SGHRS, CDR2 YFSETQ. Written as DNA, the CDR3 is TGCGCCAGCAGCTTGGGCGGGACCCTCCCACTAAATGAGCAGTTCTTC. As protein: CASSLGGTLPLNEQFF.

The rearrangement links TRBV20-1 to TRBJ1-2; D is uncertain. CDR3 length equals 13 residues. Germline values: CDR1 DFQATT, CDR2 SNEGSKA (reference sequence). V lost 0 bases and J 8 bases, leaving 13 bases between the germline ends. The CDR3 bases are TGCAGTGCTAGAGATCATCCCGGTGAGGGCTACACCTTC. Its protein product is CSARDHPGEGYTF.

The chain combines TRBV29-1 with TRBJ2-1, with 7 positions matching TRBD1. This CDR3 has 12 amino acids. The J segment lost 5 bases and the V segment lost 6 bases, leaving 4 bases of the junction unmatched. The germline CDR1 and CDR2 sequences are SQVTM and ANQGSEA. The CDR3 bases are TGCAGCGTAGGGACAGCAAACAATGAGCAGTTCTTC. Encoded protein: CSVGTANNEQFF.

This chain uses TRBV5-1 with TRBJ1-2; the match to TRBD1 covers 9 bases. Germline trimming cut 4 bases from V and 6 bases from J; bases unmatched to any gene: 7. Germline V CDR1 and CDR2: SGHRS, YFSETQ. This CDR3 has 14 residues. CDR3 nucleotide sequence: TGCGCCAGCAGCCCATTACAGGGGGCGGATGGCTACACCTTC. Amino acid sequence: CASSPLQGADGYTF.

This rearrangement joins TRBV6-2 or TRBV6-3 to TRBJ1-5; D unclear. The germline CDR1 and CDR2 sequences are MNHEY and SVGEGT. The V end was cut by 2 bases, the J end by 5 bases, with 13 bases between. The CDR3 covers 15 residues. CDR3 sequence (DNA): TGTGCCAGCAGTTACGTCGACGGTCGATATCAGCCCCAGCATTTT. This gives the protein CASSYVDGRYQPQHF.

V usage is TRBV6-2 or TRBV6-3 and J usage is TRBJ2-7; no clear D gene. Germline V gives CDR1 MNHEY, CDR2 SVGEGT. This CDR3 region has 14 residues. V was pared by 6 bases and J by 3 bases, with 15 bases between. CDR3 nucleotides: TGTGCCAGCAGCCACCTTACCCCCGACTACGAGCAGTACTTC. Translating gives CASSHLTPDYEQYF.

The chain employs TRBV12-3 or TRBV12-4 and TRBJ1-5; D may be TRBD1 (6 bases). The CDR3 consists of 16 residues. V was trimmed by 5 bases and J by 3 bases, leaving 17 bases between them. CDR3 sequence reads: CASSPQRGGNNQPQHF. DNA for the CDR3: TGTGCCAGCAGTCCTCAGAGAGGGGGAAACAATCAGCCCCAGCATTTT.

The CDR3 region is CASTLAGGYEQYF. CDR3 nucleotides: TGTGCCAGCACGCTAGCGGGGGGGTACGAGCAGTACTTC. This chain joins TRBV6-2 or TRBV6-3 and TRBJ2-7, with 12 bases matching TRBD2. The CDR3 runs to 13 residues. The trim removed 7 bases at V and 4 bases at J, leaving 2 bases unmatched. Germline V gene data show CDR1 as MNHEY and CDR2 as SVGEGT.

The J gene is TRBJ2-5, the V gene TRBV4-3, with 10 bases that match TRBD1. This CDR3 region has 15 residues. J gave up 2 bases and V 6 bases, and 6 bases lay outside the gene matches. Germline V gene sequence: CDR1 LGHNA, CDR2 YSLEER. The CDR3 bases are TGCGCCAGCAGACCCGGGACAGGGGAACAAGAGACCCAGTACTTC. The encoded protein is CASRPGTGEQETQYF.

The chain has TRBV2 and TRBJ1-1; D call uncertain. V lost 4 bases and J lost 5, with 8 bases in between. The V gene's germline CDR1 is SNHLY and CDR2 FYNNEI. The CDR3 is made up of 12 amino acids. The CDR3 coding sequence is TGTGCCAGCAGTGCTAAGGGAACTGAAGCTTTCTTT. Translated, it gives CASSAKGTEAFF.